The clone carrying this T cell receptor (beta chain) occurred a few times. Patients underwent thyroid surgery, and none had received any treatment before it. From the PCR reads, TCRdb re-called clones with MiXCR. The table lists over 55,000 clones, almost 30% of them singletons. Germline-derived CDR1 and CDR2 are DFQATT and SNEGSKA (reference sequence). CDR3 length: 15 amino acids. V gave up 4 bases and J gave up 1 base; unmatched junction bases: 7. The source of the sample is a study of metastatic and nonmetastatic thyroid tumors. Study context: The authors compared repertoires across blood and tumor or nodule tissue from malignant and benign thyroid patients.

Sequenced sample: blood. The J gene is TRBJ1-1, the V gene TRBV20-1; 9 bases are a match to TRBD1. The TCR was taken from a female donor with papillary thyroid cancer or a benign thyroid nodule (not recorded which). Some clones in this sample may be carry-over from other donors' samples. The CDR3 DNA sequence: TGCAGTGCTATGGGGGACAGGGAGTCGAACACTGAAGCTTTCTTT. This sequence encodes CSAMGDRESNTEAFF.